The 20 T cell receptor beta chains below all came from one sample that was sequenced in a study of T cell repertoires in cytomegalovirus infection. One entry per CDR3 protein, called by TCRdb with MiXCR from the reads. Among about 360,000 distinct CDR3 sequences listed, approximately 18% were seen once. The sample consisted of PBMCs. The receptors originated from a human donor in good health (CMV status not recorded). Some clones in this sample may be carry-over from other donors' samples.

V and J are TRBV12-3 or TRBV12-4 and TRBJ2-3, with 12 bases identical to TRBD2. J lost 5 bases, V lost 6 bases, and 9 bases had no gene match. This CDR3 has 16 amino acids. CDR3 sequence (DNA): TGTGCCAGCAGCCTCCGGCTAGCGGGAGGGCGAGATACGCAGTATTTT. Encoded protein: CASSLRLAGGRDTQYF.

This clonotype came up once. Germline and junction disagree at one end, which may indicate a read error. V is TRBV5-3 and J is TRBJ2-5; 7 positions match TRBD1. TRBV5-3 has ORF status, its function being uncertain. The CDR3 sequence is 16 residues long. CDR3 DNA: TGTGCCAGCAGCTTGTACACCTACAGGGGACAAGAGACCCAGTACTTC. Protein: CASSLYTYRGQETQYF.

A word on this clonotype: This likely comes from a read error, as the CDR3 has no conserved phenylalanine or tryptophan at its end. This chain uses TRBV12-3 or TRBV12-4 with TRBJ2-3, with 10 bases fitting TRBD2. V lost 2 bases, J lost 8 bases, and 13 bases stayed unmatched. The CDR3 contains 17 residues. The CDR3 loop is CASSLSASGSFYSTQYL. CDR3 coding DNA: TGTGCCAGCAGTTTATCGGCTAGCGGGAGTTTTTATAGTACGCAGTATCTT.

This rearrangement joins TRBV7-2 to TRBJ2-4; the match to TRBD2 covers 9 bases. Germline CDR1 SGHTA, CDR2 FQGNSA. The CDR3 length is 17 residues. V gave up 2 bases and J gave up 6 bases; unmatched junction bases: 11. The CDR3 nucleotides read TGTGCCAGCAGCTTAATTGCGGCGGGGGGGCGGAGAAACATTCAGTACTTC. Translated: CASSLIAAGGRRNIQYF. The full variable domain, rest sourced from reference TRBV7-2 and TRBJ2-4, is GAGVSQSPSNKVTEKGKDVELRCDPISGHTALYWYRQSLGQGLEFLIYFQGNSAPDKSGLPSDRFSAERTGGSVSTLTIQRTQQEDSAVYLCASSLIAAGGRRNIQYFGAGTRLSVL.

Worth noting for this clonotype: This may arise from a read error, as a much more abundant clone is one base away. As the CDR3 is not closed by the conserved phenylalanine or tryptophan, this likely results from a read error. The chain uses TRBV12-3 or TRBV12-4 and TRBJ2-7, with D perhaps matching TRBD2 (5 bases). This CDR3 spans 12 amino acids. V lost 6 bases, J lost 3 bases, and 9 bases lay in between. The CDR3 DNA sequence: TGTGCCAGCAGCCGGGATCACTACGAGCAGTACCTC. This codes for CASSRDHYEQYL.

The V gene is TRBV15, the J gene TRBJ1-2; D unresolved. Trimming cost V 0 bases and J 5 bases, with 4 bases left between them. Germline V gene lookup returns CDR1 LNHNV and CDR2 YYDKDF (reference sequence). This CDR3 comprises 12 residues. CDR3 DNA sequence: TGTGCCACCAGCAGAGAAGCTTATGGCTACACCTTC. Its translation is CATSREAYGYTF.

The gene calls are TRBV7-9 and TRBJ2-3; 8 bases fit TRBD2. CDR3 size: 16 residues. CDR1 and CDR2 (germline): SEHNR, FQNEAQ (reference sequence). V was clipped by 5 bases and J by 4 bases; unmatched bases: 11. Here the CDR3 DNA reads TGTGCCAGCAGCACCCCAGCGGGAGAGATGGCAGATACGCAGTATTTT. Translated: CASSTPAGEMADTQYF.

For this clonotype: Mismatch with germline at one junction end may stem from a read error. The rearrangement uses TRBV11-2 and TRBJ2-1; TRBD1 agrees at 7 bases. The CDR3 sequence is 16 residues long. Looked up from germline, CDR1 is SGHAT and CDR2 is FQNNGV. CDR3 sequence: CTSSLEVTGVLNEQFF. As DNA, the CDR3 is TGTACCAGCAGCTTAGAGGTCACAGGGGTCTTAAATGAGCAGTTCTTC.

This clonotype was seen ten or more times. The chain combines TRBV7-2 with TRBJ2-2; 8 positions match TRBD2. V lost 2 bases and J lost 5; bases outside the gene matches: 4. Germline V gives CDR1 SGHTA, CDR2 FQGNSA. The CDR3 spans 15 residues. Here the CDR3 reads CASSLWGLETGELFF. CDR3 in DNA: TGTGCCAGCAGCTTATGGGGACTAGAGACCGGGGAGCTGTTTTTT.

This clonotype was observed a few times. The chain uses TRBV7-6 and TRBJ2-3, with D perhaps matching TRBD2 (5 bases). Between the trimmed V and J ends, which lost 4 bases and 2 bases, there was a span of 13 bases. Germline values: CDR1 SGHVS, CDR2 FNYEAQ. CDR3 size: 15 residues. CDR3 region: CASSSEADPTDTQYF. The CDR3 DNA reads as TGTGCCAGCAGCTCCGAAGCGGATCCCACAGATACGCAGTATTTT.

This clonotype came up a few times. The rearrangement joins TRBV19 to TRBJ2-7; D gene unclear. V lost 6 bases and J 5 bases, leaving 11 bases between the germline ends. The CDR3 is 12 residues long. The germline V gene has CDR1 LNHDA and CDR2 SQIVND (reference sequence). The CDR3 DNA is TGTGCCAGTAGAGACCGCGAGGACGAGCAGTACTTC. Translation: CASRDREDEQYF. The full variable domain, completed using reference TRBV19 and TRBJ2-7, is DGGITQSPKYLFRKEGQNVTLSCEQNLNHDAMYWYRQDPGQGLRLIYYSQIVNDFQKGDIAEGYSVSREKKESFPLTVTSAQKNPTAFYLCASRDREDEQYFGPGTRLTVT.

The V gene is TRBV7-9, the J gene TRBJ2-1, with D possibly being TRBD2 (6 bases). In germline, CDR1 is SEHNR, CDR2 FQNEAQ (reference sequence). Trimming pared 5 bases from V and 5 bases from J, leaving 22 bases between. CDR3 size: 17 residues. The DNA of the CDR3 is TGTGCCAGCAGCCGGCGGGGAAGCGCCCCGTGGGACAATGAGCAGTTCTTC. Its protein product is CASSRRGSAPWDNEQFF.

The chain has TRBV27 and TRBJ2-1, with D perhaps matching TRBD2 (5 bases). Germline V gene sequence: CDR1 MNHEY, CDR2 SMNVEV (reference sequence). Trimming removed 3 bases at V and 3 bases at J, with 15 bases between. The CDR3 has 16 amino acids. The CDR3 spells CASSFAIDGNYNEQFF. The CDR3 DNA is TGTGCCAGCAGTTTTGCCATCGACGGGAACTACAATGAGCAGTTCTTC.

This clonotype was recorded at least ten times. The chain couples TRBV11-2 to TRBJ1-5; D unclear. The CDR3 is 14 residues long. Deletions cut 4 bases from V and 0 bases from J, with 7 bases between. Germline CDR1 SGHAT, CDR2 FQNNGV. Written as DNA, the CDR3 is TGTGCCAGCAGCTCCGGAATTAGCAATCAGCCCCAGCATTTT. This gives the protein CASSSGISNQPQHF.

The V and J genes are TRBV2 and TRBJ1-2; 9 bases are a match to TRBD1. The CDR3 spans 13 residues. The V and J ends lost 4 bases and 8 bases, in that order; junction bases with no gene match: 5. The germline CDR1 and CDR2 sequences are SNHLY and FYNNEI. CDR3 sequence (DNA): TGTGCCAGCAGTGGACAGGGGGTAGAGGGCTACACCTTC. Residues: CASSGQGVEGYTF.

The sample holds many counts of this clonotype. The chain is built from TRBV7-8 and TRBJ1-6; no clear D. Germline assignment: CDR1 SGHVS and CDR2 FQNEAQ. V was trimmed by 1 base and J by 9 bases, leaving 7 bases between them. The CDR3 contains 13 residues. The CDR3 nucleotides read TGTGCCAGCAGCTTAGATCTGGGTTCACCCCTCCACTTT. Amino acids: CASSLDLGSPLHF.

This clonotype was counted a few times. DNA for the CDR3: TGCAGTGCTAGAGATCCCGAACGCGGTAGCGAGCAGTACTTC. Amino acids: CSARDPERGSEQYF. The chain uses TRBV20-1 and TRBJ2-7; D not certain. CDR1 and CDR2 (germline): DFQATT, SNEGSKA (reference sequence). The CDR3 is 14 residues long. V was cut by 0 bases and J by 6 bases, with 15 bases left in between.

This clonotype was seen ten or more times. The chain is built from TRBV7-2 and TRBJ1-1; D unclear. Trimming pared 5 bases from V and 5 bases from J, leaving 15 bases between. The germline V gene has CDR1 SGHTA and CDR2 FQGNSA. The CDR3 runs 14 residues. The CDR3 DNA is TGTGCCAGCAGCCCAGAAGCGGGTTGGACTGAAGCTTTCTTT. Protein sequence: CASSPEAGWTEAFF.

This clonotype has a count of ten or more. The V and J genes are TRBV7-2 and TRBJ1-4; the match to TRBD1 covers 7 bases. CDR1 SGHTA and CDR2 FQGNSA come from the germline V gene. This CDR3 is 16 amino acids long. V was clipped by 3 bases and J by 5 bases; unmatched bases: 9. CDR3: CASSFKGTAANEKLFF. The DNA of the CDR3 is TGTGCCAGCAGCTTCAAAGGGACAGCCGCGAATGAAAAACTGTTTTTT.

This clonotype was recorded at least ten times. This chain uses TRBV11-2 with TRBJ1-6; unclear D gene. The CDR3 is 14 residues long. The germline V and J ends were trimmed by 0 bases and 6 bases, with 6 bases remaining between them. CDR1 is SGHAT, CDR2 FQNNGV, per germline. The CDR3 coding sequence is TGTGCCAGCAGCTTAGAAGGGTTTAATTCACCCCTCCACTTT. Its protein product is CASSLEGFNSPLHF. The variable domain in full, with the rest retrieved from reference TRBV11-2 and TRBJ1-6, is EAGVAQSPRYKIIEKRQSVAFWCNPISGHATLYWYQQILGQGPKLLIQFQNNGVVDDSQLPKDRFSAERLKGVDSTLKIQPAKLEDSAVYLCASSLEGFNSPLHFGNGTRLTVT.